What follows are 8 T cell receptor beta chains derived from one specimen sequenced in a study of PD-1 blockade in classical Hodgkin lymphoma. The time point here: cycle 4 day 1 (C4D1), after six to seven weeks of nivolumab. All the patients suffered relapse after autologous stem cell transplantation, and brentuximab vedotin exposure differed. Sequencing used immunoSEQ multiplex PCR; TCRdb keeps in-frame clones, though not all of them. The table includes tens of thousands of clones, 90% detected once. Specimen: peripheral blood mononuclear cells (PBMCs), collected before the fourth cycle of nivolumab. The receptors derive from a human donor with classical Hodgkin lymphoma.

This clone appeared a single time. The chain recombines TRBV9 with TRBJ2-3; D remains ambiguous. Trimming stripped 1 base from V and 2 bases from J, with 8 bases between. The CDR3 covers 14 residues. CDR1 SGDLS and CDR2 YYNGEE come from the germline V gene. The CDR3 DNA is TGTGCCAGCAGCGTAAGTAGCATCACAGATACGCAGTATTTT. Translation gives CASSVSSITDTQYF.

V usage is TRBV2 and J usage is TRBJ2-5; D call uncertain. Trimming shortened V by 6 bases and J by 2 bases, and 10 bases separated the two germline ends. The CDR3 consists of 13 residues. The germline V gene encodes CDR1 SNHLY and CDR2 FYNNEI. The CDR3 region has the DNA TGTGCCAGCAGCGAATCCGTACAAGAGACCCAGTACTTC. It yields the protein CASSESVQETQYF.

V gene TRBV6-6 combines with J gene TRBJ2-1, with D perhaps given as TRBD1 or TRBD2 (5 bases each). Trimming removed 6 bases at V and 4 bases at J, with 16 bases between. CDR3 length: 15 amino acids. CDR1 and CDR2 (germline): MNHNY, SVGAGI (reference sequence). The CDR3 is CASSPGTSGYNEQFF. The CDR3 DNA sequence: TGTGCCAGCAGCCCCGGGACCTCCGGGTACAATGAGCAGTTCTTC.

The chain uses TRBV9 and TRBJ1-1; D not certain. Deletions cut 3 bases from V and 1 base from J, with 19 bases between. CDR1 and CDR2 from the germline V gene are SGDLS and YYNGEE. The CDR3 extends over 17 amino acids. The chain's CDR3 is CASSASGIGRPNTEAFF. The DNA for the CDR3 is TGTGCCAGCAGCGCCTCGGGGATTGGACGCCCGAACACTGAAGCTTTCTTT.

For the CDR3, the DNA is TGTGCCAGCAGTTTATCGGCAGGGACAGATGGCTACACCTTC. Its protein is CASSLSAGTDGYTF. V is TRBV27 and J is TRBJ1-2, with 7 bases fitting TRBD1. The J segment lost 6 bases and the V segment lost 0 bases, leaving 4 bases of the junction unmatched. CDR3 length equals 14 residues. Per the germline V gene, CDR1 is MNHEY and CDR2 is SMNVEV (reference sequence).

The V and J genes are TRBV7-9 and TRBJ2-7; possibly TRBD1 for D (5 bases). The CDR3 consists of 14 residues. V was shortened by 5 bases and J by 6 bases, with 17 bases between the two germline ends. The V gene's germline CDR1 is SEHNR and CDR2 FQNEAQ (reference sequence). DNA for the CDR3: TGTGCCAGCAGCGCCGGTGGCAGGGAAGGCGAGCAGTACTTC. Translating gives CASSAGGREGEQYF.

The chain couples TRBV11-2 to TRBJ1-5; D uncertain. The V end was cut by 5 bases, the J end by 5 bases, with 10 bases between. This CDR3 has 13 residues. Looked up from germline, CDR1 is SGHAT and CDR2 is FQNNGV. In DNA form, the CDR3 reads TGTGCCAGCAGCCTAGCCTCTCATCAGCCCCAGCATTTT. This gives the protein CASSLASHQPQHF. Variable domain in full (rest from reference TRBV11-2 and TRBJ1-5): EAGVAQSPRYKIIEKRQSVAFWCNPISGHATLYWYQQILGQGPKLLIQFQNNGVVDDSQLPKDRFSAERLKGVDSTLKIQPAKLEDSAVYLCASSLASHQPQHFGDGTRLSIL.

V gene TRBV29-1 combines with J gene TRBJ2-7; possibly TRBD1 or TRBD2 for D (5 bases each). The CDR3 spans 14 residues. Germline V gene data show CDR1 as SQVTM and CDR2 as ANQGSEA. The germline V and J ends were trimmed by 4 bases and 0 bases, with 13 bases remaining between them. The CDR3, as DNA: TGCAGCGTTGCACCGGGACGGGCCTCCTACGAGCAGTACTTC. As protein: CSVAPGRASYEQYF.